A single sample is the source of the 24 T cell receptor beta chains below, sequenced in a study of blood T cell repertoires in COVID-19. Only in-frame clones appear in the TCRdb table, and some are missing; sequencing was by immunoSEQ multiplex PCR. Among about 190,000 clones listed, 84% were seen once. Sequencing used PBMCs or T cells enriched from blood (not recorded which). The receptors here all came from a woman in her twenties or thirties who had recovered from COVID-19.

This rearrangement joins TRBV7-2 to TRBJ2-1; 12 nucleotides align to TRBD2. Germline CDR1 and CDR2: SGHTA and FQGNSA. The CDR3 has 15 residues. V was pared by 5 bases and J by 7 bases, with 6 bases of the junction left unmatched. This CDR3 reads CASSVTSGRLNEQFF. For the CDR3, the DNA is TGTGCCAGCAGCGTTACTAGCGGGAGGTTGAATGAGCAGTTCTTC.

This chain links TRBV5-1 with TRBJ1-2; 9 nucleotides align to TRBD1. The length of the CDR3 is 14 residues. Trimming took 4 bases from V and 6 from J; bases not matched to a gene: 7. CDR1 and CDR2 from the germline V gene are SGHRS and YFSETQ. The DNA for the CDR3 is TGCGCCAGCAGCCCGGACGGGACAGGGCATGGCTACACCTTC. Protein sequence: CASSPDGTGHGYTF.

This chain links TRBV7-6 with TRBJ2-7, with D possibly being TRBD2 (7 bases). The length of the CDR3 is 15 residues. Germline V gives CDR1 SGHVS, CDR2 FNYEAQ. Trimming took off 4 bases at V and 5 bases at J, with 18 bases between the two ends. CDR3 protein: CASSSLGGREDEQYF. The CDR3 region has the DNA TGTGCCAGCAGCTCTCTCGGGGGGCGCGAGGACGAGCAGTACTTC.

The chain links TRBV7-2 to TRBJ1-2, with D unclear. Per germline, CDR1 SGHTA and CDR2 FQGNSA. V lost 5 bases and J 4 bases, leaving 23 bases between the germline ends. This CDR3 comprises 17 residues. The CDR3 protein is CASSPGGRTVNRYGYTF. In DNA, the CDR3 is TGTGCCAGCAGCCCGGGAGGACGGACGGTAAACCGCTATGGCTACACCTTC.

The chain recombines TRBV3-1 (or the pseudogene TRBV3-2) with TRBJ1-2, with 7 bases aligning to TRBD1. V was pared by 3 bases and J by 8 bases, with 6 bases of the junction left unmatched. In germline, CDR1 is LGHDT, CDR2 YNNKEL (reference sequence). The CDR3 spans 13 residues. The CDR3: CASSHSQGSGYTF. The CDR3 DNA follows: TGTGCCAGCAGCCATTCACAGGGGTCCGGCTACACCTTC.

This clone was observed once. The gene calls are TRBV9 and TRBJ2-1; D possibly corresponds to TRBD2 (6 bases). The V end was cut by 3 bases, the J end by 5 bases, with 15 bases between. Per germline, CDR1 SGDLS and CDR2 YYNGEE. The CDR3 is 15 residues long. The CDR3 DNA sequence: TGTGCCAGCAGCGAACTGGCGGGGAGAAACAATGAGCAGTTCTTC. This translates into CASSELAGRNNEQFF.

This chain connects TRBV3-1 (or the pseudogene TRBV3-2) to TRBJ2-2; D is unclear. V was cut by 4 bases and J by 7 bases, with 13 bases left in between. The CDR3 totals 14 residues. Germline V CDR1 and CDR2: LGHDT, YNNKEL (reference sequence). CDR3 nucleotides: TGTGCCAGCAGCCCCCCAAGCCCGGGCGGGGAGCTGTTTTTT. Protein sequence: CASSPPSPGGELFF.

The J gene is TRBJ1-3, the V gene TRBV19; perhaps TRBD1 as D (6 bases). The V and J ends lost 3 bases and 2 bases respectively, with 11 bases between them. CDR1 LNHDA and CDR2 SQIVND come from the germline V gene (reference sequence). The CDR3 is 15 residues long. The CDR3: CASSILQGAGNTIYF. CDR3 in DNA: TGTGCCAGTAGTATCCTACAGGGAGCTGGAAACACCATATATTTT.

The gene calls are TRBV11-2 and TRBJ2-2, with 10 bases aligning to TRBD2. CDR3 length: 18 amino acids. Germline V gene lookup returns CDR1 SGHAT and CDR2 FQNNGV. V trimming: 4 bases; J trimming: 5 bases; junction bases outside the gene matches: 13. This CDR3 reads CASSSRASGGARTGELFF. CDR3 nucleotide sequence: TGTGCCAGCAGCTCCCGAGCGAGCGGGGGGGCCAGGACCGGGGAGCTGTTTTTT. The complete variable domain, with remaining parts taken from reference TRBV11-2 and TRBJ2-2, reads EAGVAQSPRYKIIEKRQSVAFWCNPISGHATLYWYQQILGQGPKLLIQFQNNGVVDDSQLPKDRFSAERLKGVDSTLKIQPAKLEDSAVYLCASSSRASGGARTGELFFGEGSRLTVL.

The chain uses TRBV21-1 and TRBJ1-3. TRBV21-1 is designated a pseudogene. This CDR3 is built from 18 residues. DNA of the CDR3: TGTGCCAGCAGCAATGGTTCTCCGGAGGGGAGCCCTGGAAACACCATATATTTT. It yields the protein CASSNGSPEGSPGNTIYF.

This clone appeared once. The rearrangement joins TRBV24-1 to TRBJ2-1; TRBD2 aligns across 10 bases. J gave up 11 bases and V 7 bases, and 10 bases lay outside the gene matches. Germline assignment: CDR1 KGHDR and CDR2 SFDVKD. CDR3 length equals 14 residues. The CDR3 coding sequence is TGTGCCACCAGCAGCGGGGGGGCGATCGTTAAGCAGTTCTTC. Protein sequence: CATSSGGAIVKQFF.

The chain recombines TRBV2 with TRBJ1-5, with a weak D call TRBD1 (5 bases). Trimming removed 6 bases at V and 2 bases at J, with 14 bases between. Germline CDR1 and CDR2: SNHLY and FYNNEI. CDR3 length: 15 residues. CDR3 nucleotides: TGTGCCAGCAGCGCCCAGGGAATGGGCAATCAGCCCCAGCATTTT. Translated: CASSAQGMGNQPQHF.

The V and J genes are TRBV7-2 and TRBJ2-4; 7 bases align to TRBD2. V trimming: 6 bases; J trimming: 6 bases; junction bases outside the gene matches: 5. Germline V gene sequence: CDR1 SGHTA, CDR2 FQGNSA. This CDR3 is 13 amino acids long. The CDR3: CASSNPGGNIQYF. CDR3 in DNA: TGTGCCAGCAGTAACCCGGGGGGAAACATTCAGTACTTC. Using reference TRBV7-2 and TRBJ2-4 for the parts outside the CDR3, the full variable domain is GAGVSQSPSNKVTEKGKDVELRCDPISGHTALYWYRQSLGQGLEFLIYFQGNSAPDKSGLPSDRFSAERTGGSVSTLTIQRTQQEDSAVYLCASSNPGGNIQYFGAGTRLSVL.

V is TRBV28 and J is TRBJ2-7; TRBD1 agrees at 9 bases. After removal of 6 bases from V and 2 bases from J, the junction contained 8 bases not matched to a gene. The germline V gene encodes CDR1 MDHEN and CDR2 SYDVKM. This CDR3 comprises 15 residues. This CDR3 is CASSAPGQGPYEQYF. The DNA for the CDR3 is TGTGCCAGCAGCGCTCCGGGACAGGGACCCTACGAGCAGTACTTC. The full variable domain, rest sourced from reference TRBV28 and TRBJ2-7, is DVKVTQSSRYLVKRTGEKVFLECVQDMDHENMFWYRQDPGLGLRLIYFSYDVKMKEKGDIPEGYSVSREKKERFSLILESASTNQTSMYLCASSAPGQGPYEQYFGPGTRLTVT.

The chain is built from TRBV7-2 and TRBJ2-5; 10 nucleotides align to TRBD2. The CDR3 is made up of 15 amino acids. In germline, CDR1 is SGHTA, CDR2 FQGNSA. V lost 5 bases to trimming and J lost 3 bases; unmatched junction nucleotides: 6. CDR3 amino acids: CASSASGGAEETQYF. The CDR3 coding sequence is TGTGCCAGCAGCGCGAGCGGGGGGGCCGAAGAGACCCAGTACTTC.

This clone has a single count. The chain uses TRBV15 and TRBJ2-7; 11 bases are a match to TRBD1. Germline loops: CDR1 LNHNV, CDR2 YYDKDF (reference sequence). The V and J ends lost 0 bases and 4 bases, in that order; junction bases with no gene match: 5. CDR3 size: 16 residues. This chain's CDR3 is CATSRDLGQGAYEQYF. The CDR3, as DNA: TGTGCCACCAGCAGAGATCTCGGACAGGGGGCGTACGAGCAGTACTTC.

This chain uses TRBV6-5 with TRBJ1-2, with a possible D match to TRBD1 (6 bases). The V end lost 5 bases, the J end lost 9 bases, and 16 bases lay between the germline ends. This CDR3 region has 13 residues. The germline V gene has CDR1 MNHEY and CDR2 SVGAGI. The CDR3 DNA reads TGTGCCAGCAGTCCTGACAGGCCGTGGAGCTACACCTTC. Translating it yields CASSPDRPWSYTF.

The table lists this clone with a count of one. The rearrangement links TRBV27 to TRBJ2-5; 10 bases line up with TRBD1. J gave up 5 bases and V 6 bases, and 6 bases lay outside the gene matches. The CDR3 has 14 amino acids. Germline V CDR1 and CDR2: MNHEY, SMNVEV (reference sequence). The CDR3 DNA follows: TGTGCCAGCAGCCGACAGGGGGCGAGGGAGACCCAGTACTTC. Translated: CASSRQGARETQYF.

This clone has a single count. The CDR3 spells CASSHGGQGASVRPQHF. As DNA, the CDR3 is TGTGCCAGCAGCCACGGGGGACAGGGGGCGTCAGTACGACCCCAGCATTTT. The rearrangement links TRBV14 to TRBJ1-5; 12 bases map to TRBD1. V shed 3 bases, J shed 10 bases, and the junction held 13 bases outside the gene matches. This CDR3 has 17 residues. The germline V gene has CDR1 SGHDN and CDR2 FVKESK.

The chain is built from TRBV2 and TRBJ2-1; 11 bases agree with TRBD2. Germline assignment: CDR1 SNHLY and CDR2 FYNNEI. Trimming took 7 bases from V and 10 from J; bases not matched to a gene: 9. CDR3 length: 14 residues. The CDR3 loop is CASKGLAESGEQFF. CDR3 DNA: TGTGCCAGCAAGGGACTAGCGGAGTCGGGCGAGCAGTTCTTC.

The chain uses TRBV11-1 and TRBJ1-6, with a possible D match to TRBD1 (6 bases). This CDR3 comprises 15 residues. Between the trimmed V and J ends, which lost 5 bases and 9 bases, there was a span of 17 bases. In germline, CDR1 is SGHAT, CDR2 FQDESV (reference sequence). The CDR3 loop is CASSKTAGVSSPLHF. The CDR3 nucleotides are TGTGCCAGCAGCAAAACGGCAGGGGTTAGTTCACCCCTCCACTTT.

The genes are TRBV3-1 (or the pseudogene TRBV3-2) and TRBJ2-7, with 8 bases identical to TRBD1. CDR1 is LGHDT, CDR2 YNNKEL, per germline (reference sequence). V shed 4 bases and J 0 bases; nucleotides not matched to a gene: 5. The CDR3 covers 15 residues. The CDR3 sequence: CASSLGQGASYEQYF. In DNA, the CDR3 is TGTGCCAGCAGCCTCGGACAGGGCGCCTCCTACGAGCAGTACTTC.

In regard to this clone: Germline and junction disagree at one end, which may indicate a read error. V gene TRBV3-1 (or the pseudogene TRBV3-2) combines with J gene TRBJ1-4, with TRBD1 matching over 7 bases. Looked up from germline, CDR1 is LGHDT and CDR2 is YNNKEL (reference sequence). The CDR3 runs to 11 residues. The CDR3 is CASSQGDSVVF. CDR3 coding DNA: TGTGCCAGCAGCCAGGGGGACAGTGTTGTTTTT.

The CDR3 region is CATSRGADRGNYGYTF. The CDR3 DNA follows: TGTGCCACCAGCAGAGGTGCTGACAGGGGGAACTATGGCTACACCTTC. The genes are TRBV15 and TRBJ1-2, with 9 bases lining up with TRBD1. J was trimmed by 2 bases and V by 1 base; bases with no gene match: 5. The CDR3 runs 16 residues. Germline V CDR1 and CDR2: LNHNV, YYDKDF (reference sequence).